Listed here are 20 T cell receptor beta chains from one sample, sequenced in a study of shared clonotypes between healthy human individuals. Clones were sequenced by immunoSEQ multiplex PCR, and TCRdb holds only the in-frame ones, with some missing. The data show approximately 2,000,000 clones, about 93% seen once. Naivety among CD8 cells was defined by CD45RO negativity and positive CCR7 selection, thereby excluding terminally differentiated effector memory CD45RA+ cells. Sequencing was performed on naive CD8+ T cells from PBMCs. The receptors stem from a man between 18 and 29 years old in good health. Some clones in this sample may be carry-over from other donors' samples.

The chain employs TRBV9 and TRBJ2-5, with TRBD2 matching over 8 bases. CDR1 and CDR2 from the germline V gene are SGDLS and YYNGEE. This CDR3 is 14 amino acids long. Germline trimming cut 4 bases from V and 4 bases from J; bases unmatched to any gene: 6. CDR3: CASSPLSGGETQYF. The CDR3 nucleotides are TGTGCCAGCAGCCCCCTCAGCGGGGGAGAGACCCAGTACTTC.

The chain carries TRBV19 and TRBJ1-2; TRBD1 aligns across 7 bases. CDR1 is LNHDA, CDR2 SQIVND, per germline (reference sequence). J gave up 1 base and V 5 bases, and 16 bases lay outside the gene matches. This CDR3 contains 18 residues. The CDR3 here is CASSAIPTEGAFNYGYTF. DNA for the CDR3: TGTGCCAGTAGTGCGATTCCAACCGAGGGGGCTTTTAACTATGGCTACACCTTC.

This clone occurred once. The J gene is TRBJ2-1, the V gene TRBV27, with a tentative D call TRBD1 (6 bases). There are 14 residues in the CDR3. Germline-derived CDR1 and CDR2 are MNHEY and SMNVEV (reference sequence). The ends were cut back, 6 bases at V and 4 bases at J, with 13 bases in the middle. The CDR3 sequence: CASRPITGYNEQFF. The CDR3 DNA is TGTGCCAGCAGGCCCATAACAGGGTACAATGAGCAGTTCTTC.

This chain uses TRBV29-1 with TRBJ2-3; D remains ambiguous. CDR3 size: 13 residues. Germline V gene data show CDR1 as SQVTM and CDR2 as ANQGSEA. Trimming stripped 5 bases from V and 0 bases from J, with 9 bases between. The CDR3 DNA sequence: TGCAGCGTTATAAGGCAGAGCACAGATACGCAGTATTTT. Residues: CSVIRQSTDTQYF.

This rearrangement joins TRBV7-3 to TRBJ2-1; D is tentatively TRBD1 or TRBD2 (5 bases each). V lost 4 bases and J lost 7, with 14 bases in between. The germline V gene encodes CDR1 SGHTA and CDR2 FQGTGA. The CDR3 extends over 14 amino acids. CDR3 nucleotide sequence: TGTGCCAGCAGCTCCGGGACCGACATGAATGAGCAGTTCTTC. Protein sequence: CASSSGTDMNEQFF.

In its sample, this clone was seen once. The V gene is TRBV7-8, the J gene TRBJ2-1; 8 nucleotides agree with TRBD1. CDR1 is SGHVS, CDR2 FQNEAQ, per germline. With 10 bases clipped from V and 8 bases from J, the junction kept 10 bases outside the gene matches. This CDR3 contains 13 residues. The CDR3 DNA reads as TGTGCCACCGGAGACAGGACAGGGCATGAGCAGTTCTTC. Translating it yields CATGDRTGHEQFF.

This clone has only one observation. The chain couples TRBV7-9 to TRBJ1-1, with D uncertain. In germline, CDR1 is SEHNR, CDR2 FQNEAQ (reference sequence). This CDR3 region has 14 residues. With 1 base removed from V and 5 bases from J, the gap between germline ends came to 11 bases. CDR3 coding DNA: TGTGCCAGCAGCTTAGGGGCCGTGGGAACTGAAGCTTTCTTT. It codes for CASSLGAVGTEAFF.

This clone appeared once. The chain has TRBV7-8 and TRBJ2-2; 7 bases match TRBD1. CDR1 is SGHVS and CDR2 is FQNEAQ in the germline V gene. The CDR3 is 15 amino acids. J lost 3 bases, V lost 4 bases, and 5 bases had no gene match. The CDR3 region has the DNA TGTGCCAGCAGCTCCCGGGACAGAGACACCGGGGAGCTGTTTTTT. Translated: CASSSRDRDTGELFF. The full variable domain, with the rest looked up from reference TRBV7-8 and TRBJ2-2, is GAGVSQSPRYKVAKRGQDVALRCDPISGHVSLFWYQQALGQGPEFLTYFQNEAQLDKSGLPSDRFFAERPEGSVSTLKIQRTQQEDSAVYLCASSSRDRDTGELFFGEGSRLTVL.

The V gene is TRBV19, the J gene TRBJ2-7; 7 nucleotides agree with TRBD2. CDR1 is LNHDA and CDR2 is SQIVND in the germline V gene (reference sequence). The V and J ends lost 7 bases and 3 bases, in that order; junction bases with no gene match: 12. This CDR3 is built from 15 residues. As DNA, the CDR3 is TGTGCCAGTACCCCACCAGGAGCGGGGTACTACGAGCAGTACTTC. It specifies CASTPPGAGYYEQYF.

This clone was found once. The chain recombines TRBV9 with TRBJ1-3, with no clear D. CDR1 is SGDLS and CDR2 is YYNGEE in the germline V gene. The V end lost 0 bases, the J end lost 0 bases, and 13 bases lay between the germline ends. This CDR3 comprises 17 residues. CDR3 in amino acids: CASSVDPRQSSGNTIYF. CDR3 nucleotides: TGTGCCAGCAGCGTAGACCCTCGACAAAGCTCTGGAAACACCATATATTTT.

This rearrangement joins TRBV6-7 to TRBJ2-7; the D gene is possibly TRBD1 (6 bases). TRBV6-7 counts as an open reading frame of uncertain function. V lost 2 bases and J 6 bases, leaving 14 bases between the germline ends. The CDR3 is made up of 14 amino acids. The CDR3 DNA follows: TGTGCCAGCAGTTACGAACAGGGATGCTCCGAGCAGTACTTC. Its protein product is CASSYEQGCSEQYF.

The chain uses TRBV4-1 and TRBJ2-1; 11 positions match TRBD2. V lost 4 bases, J lost 7 bases, and 6 bases stayed unmatched. The CDR3 extends over 15 amino acids. CDR1 MGHRA and CDR2 YSYEKL come from the germline V gene. The CDR3 DNA reads as TGCGCCAGCAGCCTGGGACTAGCGGTAGTAAATGAGCAGTTCTTC. Protein: CASSLGLAVVNEQFF.

The chain uses TRBV27 and TRBJ2-7; weak D call: TRBD1 (5 bases). CDR1 and CDR2 from the germline V gene are MNHEY and SMNVEV (reference sequence). V was cut by 5 bases and J by 0 bases, with 11 bases left in between. This CDR3 spans 14 amino acids. The CDR3 is CASSPVDSSYEQYF. The DNA for the CDR3 is TGTGCCAGCAGTCCCGTCGACAGCTCCTACGAGCAGTACTTC.

This chain links TRBV7-9 with TRBJ2-7; possibly TRBD1 for D (5 bases). V was clipped by 6 bases and J by 2 bases, with 17 bases between them. In germline, CDR1 is SEHNR, CDR2 FQNEAQ (reference sequence). The CDR3 spans 15 residues. CDR3: CASSPPEDNPYEQYF. CDR3 in DNA: TGTGCCAGCAGTCCCCCAGAGGACAACCCCTACGAGCAGTACTTC.

The sample holds one count of this clone. The CDR3 DNA sequence: TGTGCCAGCAGCTTACCGGGACAGAATCACAATGAGCAGTTCTTC. It yields the protein CASSLPGQNHNEQFF. This chain links TRBV7-9 with TRBJ2-1; the match to TRBD1 covers 7 bases. Trimming cost V 2 bases and J 5 bases; bases outside gene matches: 6. The CDR3 is 15 amino acids. Germline V lookup: CDR1 SEHNR, CDR2 FQNEAQ (reference sequence).

V is TRBV29-1 and J is TRBJ2-7; 7 nucleotides match TRBD2. Germline CDR1 reads SQVTM; CDR2 reads ANQGSEA. V lost 6 bases, J lost 0 bases, and 5 bases stayed unmatched. This CDR3 contains 13 residues. The CDR3 region is CSVRGTDSYEQYF. The DNA for the CDR3 is TGCAGCGTGCGGGGGACCGACTCCTACGAGCAGTACTTC.

CDR3 residues: CASSLQGTGDTEKLFF. CDR3 in DNA: TGTGCCAGCAGCTTACAAGGGACAGGGGACACTGAAAAACTGTTTTTT. The chain uses TRBV13 and TRBJ1-4; 10 nucleotides align to TRBD1. V shed 2 bases, J shed 7 bases, and the junction held 7 bases outside the gene matches. In germline, CDR1 is PRHDT, CDR2 FYEKMQ (reference sequence). The length of the CDR3 is 16 residues.

This rearrangement joins TRBV7-6 to TRBJ1-5, with no clear D. Germline CDR1 is SGHVS and CDR2 is FNYEAQ. V was shortened by 0 bases and J by 0 bases, with 18 bases between the two germline ends. The CDR3 covers 19 residues. The CDR3, as DNA: TGTGCCAGCAGCTTAGCCCGGGCCGATGGGATTTATAGCAATCAGCCCCAGCATTTT. It encodes CASSLARADGIYSNQPQHF.

This clone was counted a few times. This CDR3 is also generated by other DNA sequences in the sample. This chain links TRBV6-5 with TRBJ2-1; D is uncertain. CDR1 and CDR2 (germline): MNHEY, SVGAGI. The CDR3 spans 14 residues. The germline V and J ends were trimmed by 0 bases and 2 bases, with 5 bases remaining between them. Written as DNA, the CDR3 is TGTGCCAGCAGTTACTCCGGCCCCTACAATGAGCAGTTCTTC. Translation gives CASSYSGPYNEQFF.

This chain uses TRBV7-9 with TRBJ2-7; TRBD1 is a possible D gene (5 bases). The germline V gene has CDR1 SEHNR and CDR2 FQNEAQ (reference sequence). V lost 5 bases, J lost 0 bases, and 11 bases lay in between. The length of the CDR3 is 14 residues. CDR3 in amino acids: CASSATGPSYEQYF. The CDR3 DNA reads TGTGCCAGCAGCGCCACAGGCCCCTCCTACGAGCAGTACTTC.